The 8 T cell receptor beta chains below were found in one sample sequenced in a study of blood T cells in healthy people across ages (dated by TCRdb to the mid-2010s). Library creation used 5' RACE. Data came from an Illumina HiSeq 2500. A second PCR of roughly 7 to 11 cycles was run with a J-beta primer mix and a sample-barcoded 5' primer. The public reads were reprocessed in TCRdb via fastp at Q25 and MiXCR, keeping in-frame beta chains. Every distinct CDR3 protein forms one entry, paired with its most common genes and DNA. This sample gives about 1.4 million distinct CDR3 sequences in total; 45% to 70% of them show up just once. The ten largest make up 5.5% to 8% of the sample. Sequencing was performed on blood. Receptor source: a man between 18 and 35 years old in good health.

J is TRBJ2-7 and V is TRBV5-1, with D perhaps TRBD2 (5 bases). V lost 3 bases and J lost 5, with 18 bases in between. Germline V lookup: CDR1 SGHRS, CDR2 YFSETQ. The CDR3 consists of 15 residues. This CDR3 reads CASSSPRGDADEQYF. The CDR3 DNA is TGCGCCAGCAGCTCCCCACGGGGTGATGCAGACGAGCAGTACTTC.

The rearrangement links TRBV7-9 to TRBJ1-1, with D tentatively TRBD1 (5 bases). The V end lost 1 base, the J end lost 7 bases, and 13 bases lay between the germline ends. Germline assignment: CDR1 SEHNR and CDR2 FQNEAQ (reference sequence). The CDR3 is 14 amino acids. The CDR3 sequence is CASSLETTGYEAFF. The DNA for the CDR3 is TGTGCCAGCAGCTTAGAGACTACAGGTTATGAAGCTTTCTTT.

This clonotype occurred a few times. The chain has TRBV27 and TRBJ2-7, with D maybe TRBD2 (6 bases). Trimming stripped 4 bases from V and 3 bases from J, with 13 bases between. CDR1 and CDR2 (germline): MNHEY, SMNVEV (reference sequence). The CDR3 loop spans 14 amino acids. The CDR3 spells CASSYARGSYEQYF. The CDR3 coding sequence is TGTGCCAGCAGTTACGCACGGGGGAGCTACGAGCAGTACTTC.

This chain joins TRBV6-5 and TRBJ2-3; the match to TRBD1 covers 8 bases. From germline, CDR1 is MNHEY and CDR2 SVGAGI. V shed 4 bases, J shed 5 bases, and the junction held 8 bases outside the gene matches. This CDR3 has 15 residues. CDR3 residues: CASSSRGTGQDTQYF. The CDR3 DNA is TGTGCCAGCAGTTCCCGAGGGACAGGACAAGATACGCAGTATTTT.

The chain is built from TRBV10-3 and TRBJ2-5; D not certain. CDR3 length: 13 amino acids. CDR1 ENHRY and CDR2 SYGVKD come from the germline V gene. Trimming took off 4 bases at V and 2 bases at J, with 8 bases between the two ends. CDR3 loop: CAISADLQETQYF. DNA of the CDR3: TGTGCCATCAGTGCGGACCTGCAAGAGACCCAGTACTTC.

V is TRBV7-6 and J is TRBJ2-1; TRBD2 matches 10 bases. The CDR3 spans 17 residues. J gave up 0 bases and V 5 bases, and 7 bases lay outside the gene matches. Germline CDR1 reads SGHVS; CDR2 reads FNYEAQ. CDR3 nucleotide sequence: TGTGCCAGCAGCCCCACTAGCGGGGCAAACTCCTACAATGAGCAGTTCTTC. Amino acids: CASSPTSGANSYNEQFF.

This chain uses TRBV12-3 or TRBV12-4 with TRBJ1-4, with D hard to call. Deletions cut 6 bases from V and 7 bases from J, with 12 bases between. The CDR3 runs to 13 residues. CDR3 nucleotides: TGTGCCAGCAGGGAGACCGGAACTGAAAAACTGTTTTTT. Translating gives CASRETGTEKLFF.

This clonotype showed up just a few times. The V gene is TRBV20-1, the J gene TRBJ2-1, with 7 bases aligning to TRBD2. This CDR3 is built from 11 residues. With V trimmed by 5 bases and J by 15 bases, 10 bases remained unmatched. Germline CDR1 reads DFQATT; CDR2 reads SNEGSKA (reference sequence). CDR3 residues: CSASGAGVGFF. CDR3 in DNA: TGCAGTGCTTCCGGGGCGGGAGTAGGGTTCTTC.